This TCR beta chain was captured by sequencing in a study of identical twins. This CDR3 is 14 amino acids long. The V and J ends lost 6 bases and 2 bases, in that order; junction bases with no gene match: 7. In germline, CDR1 is SGHRS, CDR2 YFSETQ. Whole-study findings and limits: Researchers reported excess low generation probability among twin-shared out-of-frame alpha sequences.

In the case of this clonotype: No antigen is known for it.

MiXCR, run by TCRdb on the 5' RACE reads, gives a single entry per CDR3 protein. This table holds around 530,000 distinct CDR3 sequences, roughly 15% found once. These data were also reused for a study on yellow fever vaccine responses in identical twins.

The sample taken for sequencing was CD4+ T cells sorted from blood. This sequence was found in a woman aged 18-29 years in good health. J is TRBJ2-7 and V is TRBV5-1, with 8 bases identical to TRBD2. The CDR3 DNA reads as TGCGCCAGCAAGCCCGGGGGGGACCCCTACGAGCAGTACTTC. It codes for CASKPGGDPYEQYF. The full variable domain, with the rest looked up from reference TRBV5-1 and TRBJ2-7, is KAGVTQTPRYLIKTRGQQVTLSCSPISGHRSVSWYQQTPGQGLQFLFEYFSETQRNKGNFPGRFSGRQFSNSRSEMNVSTLELGDSALYLCASKPGGDPYEQYFGPGTRLTVT.